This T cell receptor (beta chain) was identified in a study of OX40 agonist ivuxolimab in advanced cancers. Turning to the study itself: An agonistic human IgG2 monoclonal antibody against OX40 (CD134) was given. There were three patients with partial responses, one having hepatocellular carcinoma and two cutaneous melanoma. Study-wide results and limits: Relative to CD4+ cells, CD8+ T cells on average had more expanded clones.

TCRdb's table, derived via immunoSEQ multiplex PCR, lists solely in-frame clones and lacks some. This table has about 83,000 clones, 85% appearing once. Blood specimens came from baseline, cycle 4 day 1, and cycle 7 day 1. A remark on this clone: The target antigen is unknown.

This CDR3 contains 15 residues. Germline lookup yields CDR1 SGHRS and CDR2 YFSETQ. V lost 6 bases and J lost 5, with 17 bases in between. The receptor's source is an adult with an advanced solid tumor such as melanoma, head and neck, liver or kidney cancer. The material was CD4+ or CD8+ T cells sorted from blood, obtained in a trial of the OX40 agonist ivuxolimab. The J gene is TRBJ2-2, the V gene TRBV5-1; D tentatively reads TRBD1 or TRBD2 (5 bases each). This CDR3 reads CASKADRGLTGELFF. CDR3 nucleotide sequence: TGCGCCAGCAAGGCGGACCGGGGCCTGACCGGGGAGCTGTTTTTT. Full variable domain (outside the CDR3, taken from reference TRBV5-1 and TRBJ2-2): KAGVTQTPRYLIKTRGQQVTLSCSPISGHRSVSWYQQTPGQGLQFLFEYFSETQRNKGNFPGRFSGRQFSNSRSEMNVSTLELGDSALYLCASKADRGLTGELFFGEGSRLTVL.